In its sample, the clone carrying this T cell receptor beta chain was seen many times. Antigen specificity is unknown. The germline CDR1 and CDR2 sequences are MNHEY and SVGEGT. CDR3 length equals 16 residues. Trimming removed 4 bases from V and 3 bases from J; junction bases left unmatched: 9. Axillary draining lymph nodes of breast cancer patients supplied the node samples. TCRdb independently ran MiXCR on the multiplex PCR reads; one entry per CDR3 protein. Among about 180,000 distinct CDR3 sequences listed, about 33% were seen once. This record comes from a study of breast tumors, draining lymph nodes, adjacent tissues. General study findings and limits: Tumor TCR diversity was below lymph nodes but above nontumor tissue.

The chain recombines TRBV6-2 or TRBV6-3 with TRBJ2-3; 8 bases map to TRBD2. The sequenced sample consisted of axillary lymph node tissue. The receptor was derived from a female donor with breast cancer. Some clones in this sample may be carry-over from other donors' samples. In DNA form, the CDR3 reads TGTGCCAGCAGTTGGGTGTACGGGGGGGCAACAGATACGCAGTATTTT. As protein: CASSWVYGGATDTQYF.